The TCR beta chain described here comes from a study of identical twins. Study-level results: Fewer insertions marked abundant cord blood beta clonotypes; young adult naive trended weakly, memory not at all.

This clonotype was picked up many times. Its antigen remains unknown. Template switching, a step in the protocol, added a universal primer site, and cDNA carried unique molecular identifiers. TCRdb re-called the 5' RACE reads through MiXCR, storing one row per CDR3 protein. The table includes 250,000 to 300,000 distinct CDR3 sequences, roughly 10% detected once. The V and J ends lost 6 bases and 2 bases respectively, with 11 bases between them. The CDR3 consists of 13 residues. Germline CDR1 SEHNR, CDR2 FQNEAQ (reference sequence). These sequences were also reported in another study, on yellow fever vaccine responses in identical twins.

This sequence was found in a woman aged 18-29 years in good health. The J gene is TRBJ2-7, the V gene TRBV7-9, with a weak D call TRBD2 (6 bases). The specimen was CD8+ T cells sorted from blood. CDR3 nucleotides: TGTGCCAGCAGGGCGGGGCTAACCTACGAGCAGTACTTC. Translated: CASRAGLTYEQYF. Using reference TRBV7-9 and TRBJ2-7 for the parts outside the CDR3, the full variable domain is DTGVSQNPRHKITKRGQNVTFRCDPISEHNRLYWYRQTLGQGPEFLTYFQNEAQLEKSRLLSDRFSAERPKGSFSTLEIQRTEQGDSAMYLCASRAGLTYEQYFGPGTRLTVT.